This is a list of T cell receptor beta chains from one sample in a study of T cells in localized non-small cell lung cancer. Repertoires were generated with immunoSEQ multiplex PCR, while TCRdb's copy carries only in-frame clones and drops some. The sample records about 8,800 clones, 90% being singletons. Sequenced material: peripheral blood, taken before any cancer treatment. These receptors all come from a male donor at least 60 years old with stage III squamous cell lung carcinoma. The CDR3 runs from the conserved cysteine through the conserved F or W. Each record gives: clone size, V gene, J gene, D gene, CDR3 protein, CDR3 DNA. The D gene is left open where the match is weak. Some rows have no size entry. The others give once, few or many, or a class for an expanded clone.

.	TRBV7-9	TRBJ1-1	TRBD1	CASSLGRGQGSNTEAFF	TGTGCCAGCAGCTTAGGCCGAGGACAGGGATCGAACACTGAAGCTTTCTTT
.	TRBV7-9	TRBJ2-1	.	CASSLALTSPILFF	TGTGCCAGCAGCTTAGCCCTTACTAGCCCTATTCTGTTCTTC
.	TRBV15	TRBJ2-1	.	CATSRDWRRAREQFF	TGTGCCACCAGCAGAGATTGGCGGAGGGCCCGCGAGCAGTTCTTC
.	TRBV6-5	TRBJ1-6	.	CASSPLRAGYSPLHF	TGTGCCAGCAGCCCCCTGAGGGCCGGGTATTCACCCCTCCACTTT
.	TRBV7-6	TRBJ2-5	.	CASSLGAGRVETQYF	TGTGCCAGCAGCTTAGGGGCGGGGCGCGTAGAGACCCAGTACTTC
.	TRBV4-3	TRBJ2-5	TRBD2	CASSQDLGSGGETQYF	TGCGCCAGCAGCCAAGATTTAGGCAGCGGGGGAGAGACCCAGTACTTC
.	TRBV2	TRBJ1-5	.	CASTWGRGSNQPQHF	TGTGCCAGCACATGGGGGCGGGGGAGCAATCAGCCCCAGCATTTT
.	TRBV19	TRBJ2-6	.	CASSTQDSIKLSGANVLTF	TGTGCCAGTAGTACCCAGGATAGCATCAAACTCTCTGGGGCCAACGTCCTGACTTTC
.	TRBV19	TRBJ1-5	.	CASSWTSANQPQHF	TGTGCCAGTAGTTGGACCAGTGCAAATCAGCCCCAGCATTTT
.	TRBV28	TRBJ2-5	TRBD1	CASSSGQGTQYF	TGTGCCAGCAGCTCTGGACAGGGGACCCAGTACTTC
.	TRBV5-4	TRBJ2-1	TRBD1	CASSLPGGQGNEQFF	TGTGCCAGCAGCTTGCCCGGGGGACAGGGCAATGAGCAGTTCTTC
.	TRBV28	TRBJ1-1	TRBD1	CASSLTPRGGRTEAFF	TGTGCCAGCAGTTTGACCCCGCGAGGGGGCCGTACTGAAGCTTTCTTT
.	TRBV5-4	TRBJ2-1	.	CASSLGGGVDLFF	TGTGCCAGCAGCTTGGGAGGGGGGGTTGATCTGTTCTTC
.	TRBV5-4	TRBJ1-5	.	CASSIDGNQPQHF	TGTGCCAGCAGCATCGACGGAAATCAGCCCCAGCATTTT
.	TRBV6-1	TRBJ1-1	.	CASSEAPRRTEAFF	TGTGCCAGCAGTGAAGCGCCCCGGCGGACTGAAGCTTTCTTT
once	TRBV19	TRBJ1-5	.	CASTERRYSNQPQHF	TGTGCCAGTACTGAGAGGAGATATAGCAATCAGCCCCAGCATTTT
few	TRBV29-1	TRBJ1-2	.	CSVEDRSVYGYTF	TGCAGCGTTGAAGATCGCAGCGTCTATGGCTACACCTTC
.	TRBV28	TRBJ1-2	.	CATSGYYGYTF	TGTGCCACGTCAGGCTACTATGGCTACACCTTC
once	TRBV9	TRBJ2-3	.	CASSVQGIRTDTQYF	TGTGCCAGCAGCGTACAGGGAATTAGGACAGATACGCAGTATTTT
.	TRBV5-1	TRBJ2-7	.	CASSYDGYEQYF	TGCGCCAGCAGTTATGACGGCTACGAGCAGTACTTC
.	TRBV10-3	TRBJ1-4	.	CAISESGIPDEKLFF	TGTGCCATCAGTGAGTCGGGGATCCCTGATGAAAAACTGTTTTTT
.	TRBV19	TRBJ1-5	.	CASSRTANQPQHF	TGTGCCAGTAGTCGTACAGCTAATCAGCCCCAGCATTTT
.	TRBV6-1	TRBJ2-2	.	CASSVRGVTGELFF	TGTGCCAGCAGTGTCAGGGGGGTCACCGGGGAGCTGTTTTTT
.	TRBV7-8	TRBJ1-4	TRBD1	CASSLGTVDNEKLFF	TGTGCCAGCAGCTTGGGGACAGTGGATAATGAAAAACTGTTTTTT
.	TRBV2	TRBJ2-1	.	CASSGEGYNEQFF	TGTGCCAGCAGTGGGGAAGGGTACAATGAGCAGTTCTTC
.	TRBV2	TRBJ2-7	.	CASSEVSGGVYEQYF	TGTGCCAGCAGTGAAGTTTCAGGGGGGGTCTACGAGCAGTACTTC
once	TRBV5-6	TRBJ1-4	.	CASSYGGGDEKLFF	TGCGCCAGCAGCTACGGCGGCGGAGACGAAAAACTGTTTTTT
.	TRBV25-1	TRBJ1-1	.	CASSVYTEAFF	TGTGCCAGCAGTGTATACACTGAAGCTTTCTTT
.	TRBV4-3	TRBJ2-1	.	CASSWGVHPMNEQFF	TGCGCCAGCTCCTGGGGGGTCCACCCTATGAATGAGCAGTTCTTC
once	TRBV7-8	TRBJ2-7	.	CASSPQISSEQYF	TGTGCCAGCAGCCCACAGATTTCAAGCGAGCAGTACTTC
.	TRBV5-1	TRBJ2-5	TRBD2	CASSLAGALQETQYF	TGCGCCAGCAGCTTAGCGGGAGCCCTCCAAGAGACCCAGTACTTC
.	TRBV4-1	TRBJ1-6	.	CASSQGEGRAGNSPLHF	TGCGCCAGCAGCCAAGGGGAAGGGAGGGCCGGGAATTCACCCCTCCACTTT
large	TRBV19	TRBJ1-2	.	CASSPGYGYTF	TGTGCCAGTAGCCCGGGCTATGGCTACACCTTC
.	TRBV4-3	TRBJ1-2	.	CASSHLGRADYGYTF	TGCGCCAGCAGCCACTTGGGCAGGGCAGACTATGGCTACACCTTC
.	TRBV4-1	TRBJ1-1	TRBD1	CASSQGRQGYTEAFF	TGCGCCAGCAGCCAAGGCCGACAGGGGTACACTGAAGCTTTCTTT
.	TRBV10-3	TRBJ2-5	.	CAISESRGSQETQYF	TGTGCCATCAGTGAGTCTAGGGGCTCCCAGGAGACCCAGTACTTC
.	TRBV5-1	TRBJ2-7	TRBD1	CASSLGLGADRDYEQYF	TGCGCCAGCAGCTTGGGTCTAGGCGCGGACAGGGATTACGAGCAGTACTTC
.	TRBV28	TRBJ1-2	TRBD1	CASSWGQGPMAGYTF	TGTGCCAGCAGTTGGGGACAGGGGCCAATGGCTGGCTACACCTTC
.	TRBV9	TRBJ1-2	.	CASSSSPGQTYGYTF	TGTGCCAGCAGCTCCTCCCCGGGCCAGACCTATGGCTACACCTTC
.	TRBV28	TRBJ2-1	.	CASSLAGLYNEQFF	TGTGCCAGCAGTTTGGCGGGGCTCTACAATGAGCAGTTCTTC
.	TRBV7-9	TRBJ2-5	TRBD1	CASSSTGAQETQYF	TGTGCCAGCAGCTCAACAGGGGCCCAAGAGACCCAGTACTTC
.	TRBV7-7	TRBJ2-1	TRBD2	CASSWGGGTYYNEQFF	TGTGCTAGCAGCTGGGGCGGGGGGACTTACTACAATGAACAGTTCTTC
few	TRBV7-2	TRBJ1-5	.	CASSRFGPDSNQPQHF	TGTGCCAGCAGCCGATTCGGACCGGACAGCAATCAGCCCCAGCATTTT
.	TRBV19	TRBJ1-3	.	CASTPFRNSGNTIYF	TGTGCCAGTACCCCCTTCCGGAACTCTGGAAACACCATATATTTT
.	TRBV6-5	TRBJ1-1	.	CASRSTGNTEAFF	TGTGCCAGCAGGTCGACTGGGAACACTGAAGCTTTCTTT
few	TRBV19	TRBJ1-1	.	CASTTTDIAYTEAFF	TGTGCCAGTACCACCACCGACATCGCTTACACTGAAGCTTTCTTT